This T cell receptor beta chain was found in a study of T cell responses to AZD1222 COVID-19 vaccine. Study-level information: Pooled in the analysis were second doses at about 4 or about 12 weeks.

Concerning this clone: Its cognate antigen is unknown.

V lost 4 bases and J lost 0, with 12 bases in between. This CDR3 region has 16 residues. The V gene's germline CDR1 is MGHRA and CDR2 YSYEKL. Assay: immunoSEQ multiplex PCR; the TCRdb copy retains only in-frame clones and omits some. The table records 110,000 to 150,000 clones, about 93% of them present only once. Study conclusions and caveats: A rise in Spike-specific TCR breadth and depth followed two AZD1222 doses. Regions 160-218 and 743-854 dominated among vaccine-associated CD4 TCRs spanning spike. Among those given AZD1222, only five or six were seropositive at baseline.

This receptor was identified in an adult in good health. The rearrangement links TRBV4-1 to TRBJ2-2; D unresolved. Sequenced here: peripheral blood, sampled on day 0 of AZD1222 vaccination. CDR3 sequence: CASSPWTGTNTGELFF. CDR3 DNA: TGCGCCAGCAGCCCCTGGACGGGTACGAACACCGGGGAGCTGTTTTTT.